These 21 T cell receptor beta chains were sequenced from one sample in a study of blood T cell repertoires in COVID-19. Generated by immunoSEQ multiplex PCR, the TCRdb table keeps only in-frame clones and is missing some. The sample lists approximately 210,000 clones, 82% seen once, with around 3.4% in the top ten. Input material: PBMCs or T cells enriched from blood (not recorded which). The receptor set was obtained from an older woman who had recovered from COVID-19.

The chain links TRBV6-5 to TRBJ1-1; D remains unclear. Germline loops: CDR1 MNHEY, CDR2 SVGAGI. CDR3 size: 13 residues. V was cut by 4 bases and J by 1 base, with 7 bases left in between. CDR3 coding DNA: TGTGCCAGCAGTTCCTTCGGGAACACTGAAGCTTTCTTT. Its protein is CASSSFGNTEAFF.

V usage is TRBV4-1 and J usage is TRBJ2-7; 7 nucleotides align to TRBD2. V lost 1 base and J lost 4; bases outside the gene matches: 7. The CDR3 extends over 15 amino acids. The germline V gene encodes CDR1 MGHRA and CDR2 YSYEKL. The CDR3 is CASSQAMTSSYEQYF. DNA for the CDR3: TGCGCCAGCAGCCAAGCAATGACTAGCTCGTACGAGCAGTACTTC.

The chain combines TRBV6-6 with TRBJ2-2, with D perhaps matching TRBD2 (6 bases). There are 16 residues in the CDR3. The V gene's germline CDR1 is MNHNY and CDR2 SVGAGI (reference sequence). V was shortened by 4 bases and J by 4 bases, with 16 bases between the two germline ends. CDR3: CASSSPGRGGTGELFF. In DNA form, the CDR3 reads TGTGCCAGCAGTTCTCCGGGAAGGGGAGGCACCGGGGAGCTGTTTTTT.

This clone has only a few counts. This chain joins TRBV7-8 and TRBJ1-1, with 8 bases aligning to TRBD1. J was trimmed by 1 base and V by 2 bases; bases with no gene match: 12. The CDR3 runs to 18 residues. Germline V gene sequence: CDR1 SGHVS, CDR2 FQNEAQ. The CDR3 coding sequence is TGTGCCAGCAGCTTAAAAATACGGACAGGGAGTGGGAACACTGAAGCTTTCTTT. Encoded protein: CASSLKIRTGSGNTEAFF.

The chain employs TRBV7-2 and TRBJ1-2, with D hard to call. The CDR3 extends over 14 amino acids. V shed 5 bases and J shed 1 base, with 11 bases lying between them. Per the germline V gene, CDR1 is SGHTA and CDR2 is FQGNSA. The CDR3 DNA is TGTGCCAGCAGCCCTAGGGAGCTTAACTATGGCTACACCTTC. Translated: CASSPRELNYGYTF.

This clone showed up just once. The V call is TRBV27, the J call TRBJ1-5; possible D gene TRBD1, 6 bases. The V and J ends lost 6 bases and 6 bases respectively, with 24 bases between them. The CDR3 runs to 17 residues. Germline CDR1 and CDR2: MNHEY and SMNVEV (reference sequence). DNA for the CDR3: TGTGCCAGCAGCAGCCTCGCGTCAGGGGTTTCAGGTCAGCCCCAGCATTTT. It is translated as CASSSLASGVSGQPQHF.

V usage is TRBV6-1 and J usage is TRBJ1-6; D is uncertain. This CDR3 has 14 amino acids. Trimming took 1 base from V and 9 from J, leaving 10 bases between them. CDR1 is MNHNS, CDR2 SASEGT, per germline. CDR3 in DNA: TGTGCCAGCAGTGAAGGCTGGCTAGGTTCACCCCTCCACTTT. Protein sequence: CASSEGWLGSPLHF.

As concerns this clone: The junction does not match germline at one end; this may be a read error. The DNA of the CDR3 is TGTGCCAGCAGTGACGTACTAGCTATTTTC. Translating gives CASSDVLAIF. The chain employs TRBV2 and TRBJ1-2; D unresolved. CDR1 and CDR2 (germline): SNHLY, FYNNEI. This CDR3 is 10 amino acids long.

A few counts support this clone. The V gene is TRBV7-9, the J gene TRBJ1-6; no reliable D call. The CDR3 contains 17 residues. The V end lost 5 bases, the J end lost 1 base, and 15 bases lay between the germline ends. Germline loops: CDR1 SEHNR, CDR2 FQNEAQ (reference sequence). The DNA for the CDR3 is TGTGCCAGCAGCCGACCGGGGTTGGGATCCTATAATTCACCCCTCCACTTT. Its protein is CASSRPGLGSYNSPLHF.

Remarks on this clone: Other DNA variants within this sample encode the same CDR3. The chain has TRBV9 and TRBJ2-1, with 9 bases fitting TRBD2. The V and J ends lost 0 bases and 4 bases, in that order; junction bases with no gene match: 2. Germline V CDR1 and CDR2: SGDLS, YYNGEE. There are 15 residues in the CDR3. The CDR3 nucleotides read TGTGCCAGCAGCGTAGGGACTAGCGTTTACAATGAGCAGTTCTTC. As protein: CASSVGTSVYNEQFF.

V gene TRBV5-5 combines with J gene TRBJ1-2; 7 bases match TRBD1. V was clipped by 3 bases and J by 6 bases; unmatched bases: 5. Germline CDR1 SGHKS, CDR2 YYEKEE (reference sequence). This CDR3 contains 13 residues. DNA of the CDR3: TGTGCCAGCAGCTGGAGACAGGGAAATGGCTACACCTTC. Protein sequence: CASSWRQGNGYTF.

CDR3 sequence reads: CASKPRTATEKLFF. The CDR3 nucleotides read TGCGCCAGCAAACCGCGGACAGCAACCGAAAAACTGTTTTTT. V usage is TRBV5-1 and J usage is TRBJ1-4, with D maybe TRBD1 (6 bases). The germline V gene has CDR1 SGHRS and CDR2 YFSETQ. The CDR3 loop spans 14 amino acids. V was cut by 6 bases and J by 8 bases, with 17 bases left in between.

CDR3 DNA: TGTGCCAGCAGCAACTACGAGCAGTACTTC. This translates into CASSNYEQYF. The chain combines TRBV2 with TRBJ2-7; D unclear. Germline V gene sequence: CDR1 SNHLY, CDR2 FYNNEI. The CDR3 is made up of 10 amino acids. Trimming removed 6 bases from V and 3 bases from J, with 3 bases in between.

This chain joins TRBV18 and TRBJ2-5; D is possibly TRBD2 (5 bases). This CDR3 has 14 amino acids. CDR1 and CDR2 (germline): KGHSH, LQKENI. V lost 3 bases and J lost 3, with 11 bases in between. DNA for the CDR3: TGTGCCAGCTCACCGATCGCGGGTAAAGAGACCCAGTACTTC. It encodes CASSPIAGKETQYF.

The chain carries TRBV5-1 and TRBJ2-7, with TRBD1 matching over 8 bases. The CDR3 contains 16 residues. Germline V gives CDR1 SGHRS, CDR2 YFSETQ. The J segment lost 4 bases and the V segment lost 8 bases, leaving 17 bases of the junction unmatched. CDR3 region: CARRFRDRRFVYEQYF. The DNA of the CDR3 is TGCGCCAGGAGATTTCGGGACAGGCGGTTCGTGTACGAGCAGTACTTC.

This chain connects TRBV9 to TRBJ1-1, with a weak D call TRBD1 (6 bases). Trimming took 4 bases from V and 0 from J, leaving 13 bases between them. CDR1 and CDR2 (germline): SGDLS, YYNGEE. This CDR3 contains 15 residues. In nucleotides, the CDR3 is TGTGCCAGCAGCCCCGCCTGGACAGTGAACACTGAAGCTTTCTTT. It yields the protein CASSPAWTVNTEAFF.

The chain uses TRBV25-1 and TRBJ1-3; 7 nucleotides line up with TRBD1. With 7 bases clipped from V and 2 bases from J, the junction kept 8 bases outside the gene matches. Germline V gene sequence: CDR1 MGHDK, CDR2 SYGVNS. The CDR3 is 15 amino acids. The CDR3 DNA reads as TGTGCCAGCACTTCGACAGGGAACCCTGGAAACACCATATATTTT. Translating it yields CASTSTGNPGNTIYF. Using reference TRBV25-1 and TRBJ1-3 for the parts outside the CDR3, the full variable domain is EADIYQTPRYLVIGTGKKITLECSQTMGHDKMYWYQQDPGMELHLIHYSYGVNSTEKGDLSSESTVSRIRTEHFPLTLESARPSHTSQYLCASTSTGNPGNTIYFGEGSWLTVV.

The chain couples TRBV6-5 to TRBJ2-1; 8 nucleotides line up with TRBD2. CDR1 is MNHEY, CDR2 SVGAGI, per germline. The CDR3 length is 16 residues. Trimming at V came to 2 bases and at J to 6 bases, leaving 9 bases not matched to a gene. The CDR3 coding sequence is TGTGCCAGCAGTTACCTCGGGGTAGCGGGACCCAATGAGCAGTTCTTC. It translates to CASSYLGVAGPNEQFF.

This rearrangement joins TRBV27 to TRBJ2-1; TRBD2 is a possible D gene (5 bases). V was pared by 2 bases and J by 0 bases, with 14 bases between. CDR3 length: 17 amino acids. Germline CDR1 reads MNHEY; CDR2 reads SMNVEV (reference sequence). The CDR3 reads CASSLPSSQNSYNEQFF. The CDR3 DNA reads TGTGCCAGCAGTTTACCTTCTAGCCAAAACTCCTACAATGAGCAGTTCTTC.

A few counts support this clone. The rearrangement joins TRBV3-1 (or the pseudogene TRBV3-2) to TRBJ1-2; 7 nucleotides align to TRBD1. The ends lost 5 bases at V and 0 bases at J; junction bases unmatched: 3. Germline V lookup: CDR1 LGHDT, CDR2 YNNKEL (reference sequence). The CDR3 covers 14 residues. The CDR3 DNA reads as TGTGCCAGCAGCAAAGGACAGGCTAACTATGGCTACACCTTC. Amino acid sequence: CASSKGQANYGYTF.

This chain connects TRBV27 to TRBJ2-1, with D tentatively TRBD1 (5 bases). CDR1 and CDR2 (germline): MNHEY, SMNVEV (reference sequence). There are 15 residues in the CDR3. Trimming removed 1 base from V and 10 bases from J, with 17 bases in between. The CDR3 DNA is TGTGCCAGCAGTTTATACAGGAATGCCGGAGTCGAGCAGTTCTTC. Its translation: CASSLYRNAGVEQFF.